Below, 23 T cell receptor beta chains from the same sample are listed, as sequenced in a study of OX40 agonist ivuxolimab in advanced cancers. TCRdb's copy holds only in-frame clones and misses some; the assay was immunoSEQ multiplex PCR. The sample holds about 25,000 clones; 78% are singletons and the top ten take 1.4%. The sequencing used CD4+ or CD8+ T cells sorted from blood, collected in a trial of the OX40 agonist ivuxolimab. The receptors originated from an adult with an advanced solid tumor such as melanoma, head and neck, liver or kidney cancer.

The chain carries TRBV15 and TRBJ1-3; no definite D call. Trimming shortened V by 6 bases and J by 1 base, and 10 bases separated the two germline ends. CDR1 LNHNV and CDR2 YYDKDF come from the germline V gene (reference sequence). This CDR3 is 14 amino acids long. CDR3 sequence reads: CATSGGLSGNTIYF. The DNA for the CDR3 is TGTGCCACCAGTGGAGGGTTATCTGGAAACACCATATATTTT.

DNA for the CDR3: TGTGCCAGCAGCTCGATCACAGGGGTCGCCGGGGAGCTGTTTTTT. It is translated as CASSSITGVAGELFF. The genes are TRBV7-9 and TRBJ2-2; TRBD1 matches 7 bases. Losses at the gene ends were 4 bases for V and 6 bases for J; bases not matched to a gene: 8. This CDR3 has 15 amino acids. The germline V gene encodes CDR1 SEHNR and CDR2 FQNEAQ (reference sequence).

The J gene is TRBJ2-5, the V gene TRBV28; TRBD2 aligns across 11 bases. CDR1 is MDHEN, CDR2 SYDVKM, per germline. Trimming at V came to 5 bases and at J to 3 bases, leaving 8 bases not matched to a gene. The CDR3 is made up of 16 amino acids. CDR3 nucleotides: TGTGCCAGCAGTGAAACTAGCGGGAGTCCTAAAGAGACCCAGTACTTC. Translated: CASSETSGSPKETQYF.

J is TRBJ1-5 and V is TRBV4-1; 7 nucleotides agree with TRBD1. CDR3 length: 16 residues. Trimming took 1 base from V and 5 from J; bases not matched to a gene: 8. Germline V gene data show CDR1 as MGHRA and CDR2 as YSYEKL. CDR3 nucleotide sequence: TGCGCCAGCAGCCAAGTTCCGACAGGGAGTCATCAGCCCCAGCATTTT. It specifies CASSQVPTGSHQPQHF.

The chain carries TRBV5-8 and TRBJ2-7; 10 bases match TRBD2. The length of the CDR3 is 15 residues. Trimming at V came to 1 base and at J to 2 bases, leaving 3 bases not matched to a gene. From germline, CDR1 is SGHTS and CDR2 YDEGEE. The CDR3 DNA reads TGTGCCAGCAGCTTGCCAGCGGGAGGGCCCTACGAGCAGTACTTC. Its protein is CASSLPAGGPYEQYF. Supplemented by reference TRBV5-8 and TRBJ2-7, the full variable domain reads EAGVTQSPTHLIKTRGQQATLRCSPISGHTSVYWYQQALGLGLQFLLWYDEGEERNRGNFPPRFSGRQFPNYSSELNVNALELEDSALYLCASSLPAGGPYEQYFGPGTRLTVT.

This chain uses TRBV4-2 with TRBJ2-1; 7 nucleotides line up with TRBD1. Germline-derived CDR1 and CDR2 are LGHNA and YNFKEQ. The CDR3 loop spans 15 amino acids. V was pared by 1 base and J by 2 bases, with 2 bases of the junction left unmatched. CDR3 in amino acids: CASSQVGGAYNEQFF. CDR3 in DNA: TGTGCCAGCAGCCAAGTAGGGGGCGCCTACAATGAGCAGTTCTTC.

The rearrangement uses TRBV19 and TRBJ2-5; D remains unclear. The J call may not be correct, given that the DNA end is closer to TRBJ2-7. This CDR3 has 14 residues. Germline V gene sequence: CDR1 LNHDA, CDR2 SQIVND (reference sequence). CDR3 region: CASSISERSYEQYF. In DNA, the CDR3 is TGTGCCAGTAGTATATCGGAGCGCTCCTACGAGCAGTACTTC.

The V and J genes are TRBV18 and TRBJ2-1, with TRBD2 matching 8 bases. Trimming removed 4 bases from V and 3 bases from J; junction bases left unmatched: 8. Germline-derived CDR1 and CDR2 are KGHSH and LQKENI. The CDR3 length is 16 residues. CDR3 region: CASSRLVGGGYNEQFF. Written as DNA, the CDR3 is TGTGCCAGCTCACGTCTTGTCGGGGGGGGCTACAATGAGCAGTTCTTC.

The gene calls are TRBV11-2 and TRBJ2-5; D is possibly TRBD2 (6 bases). Germline loops: CDR1 SGHAT, CDR2 FQNNGV. CDR3 size: 13 residues. V gave up 7 bases and J gave up 3 bases, with 12 bases separating them. The DNA of the CDR3 is TGTGCCAGCACCCCAGGCGGGGAAGAGACCCAGTACTTC. It is translated as CASTPGGEETQYF.

This clone was observed a handful of times. The CDR3 sequence: CASSPGGEYNEQFF. CDR3 nucleotides: TGCGCCAGCAGCCCGGGGGGAGAATACAATGAGCAGTTCTTC. The V gene is TRBV5-1, the J gene TRBJ2-1; TRBD2 agrees at 7 bases. Germline V lookup: CDR1 SGHRS, CDR2 YFSETQ. After removal of 4 bases from V and 4 bases from J, the junction contained 5 bases not matched to a gene. The CDR3 is 14 residues long. The full variable domain, its missing parts supplied by reference TRBV5-1 and TRBJ2-1, is KAGVTQTPRYLIKTRGQQVTLSCSPISGHRSVSWYQQTPGQGLQFLFEYFSETQRNKGNFPGRFSGRQFSNSRSEMNVSTLELGDSALYLCASSPGGEYNEQFFGPGTRLTVL.

This chain uses TRBV6-1 with TRBJ2-3; D call uncertain. CDR1 and CDR2 (germline): MNHNS, SASEGT. CDR3 size: 14 residues. V was pared by 4 bases and J by 6 bases, with 14 bases between. Here the CDR3 reads CASSASTPPDTQYF. CDR3 coding DNA: TGTGCCAGCAGTGCTTCGACTCCGCCGGATACGCAGTATTTT.

The gene calls are TRBV28 and TRBJ1-2; tentatively, D is TRBD1 (5 bases). Germline V lookup: CDR1 MDHEN, CDR2 SYDVKM. The V gene lost 5 bases and the J gene lost 3 bases, with 16 bases spanning the gap. The CDR3 has 15 amino acids. Here the CDR3 DNA reads TGTGCCAGCAGTGTTCTCTGGGGGAAGGACTATGGCTACACCTTC. Protein: CASSVLWGKDYGYTF.

The chain employs TRBV19 and TRBJ1-5; maybe TRBD1 (5 bases). The V gene lost 6 bases and the J gene lost 3 bases, with 12 bases spanning the gap. The CDR3 length is 14 residues. Per germline, CDR1 LNHDA and CDR2 SQIVND (reference sequence). The CDR3 spells CASRHVDNNQPQHF. The DNA for the CDR3 is TGTGCCAGTAGGCATGTGGACAACAATCAGCCCCAGCATTTT. The variable domain in full, with the rest retrieved from reference TRBV19 and TRBJ1-5, is DGGITQSPKYLFRKEGQNVTLSCEQNLNHDAMYWYRQDPGQGLRLIYYSQIVNDFQKGDIAEGYSVSREKKESFPLTVTSAQKNPTAFYLCASRHVDNNQPQHFGDGTRLSIL.

J is TRBJ2-3 and V is TRBV7-6; the D is unclear. This CDR3 has 15 residues. Germline CDR1 SGHVS, CDR2 FNYEAQ. V was clipped by 6 bases and J by 0 bases, with 13 bases between them. The CDR3 loop is CASSLRTGSTDTQYF. In DNA form, the CDR3 reads TGTGCCAGCAGTTTACGGACGGGTAGCACAGATACGCAGTATTTT.

The chain has TRBV1 and TRBJ2-5; TRBD1 reflects the table's D call only, with no check against the DNA. The end of the DNA aligns better with TRBJ2-7, so the J call may be wrong. TRBV1 is shown as a pseudogene. This CDR3 spans 21 amino acids. The CDR3 is CTSSQATGPGQGPCSSYEQYF. CDR3 coding DNA: TGCACCAGCAGCCAAGCCACTGGACCGGGACAAGGGCCTTGTAGTTCCTACGAGCAGTACTTC.

The chain couples TRBV7-6 to TRBJ2-3, with 8 nucleotides matching TRBD1. V was clipped by 5 bases and J by 2 bases; unmatched bases: 6. CDR3 length: 15 residues. Germline CDR1 and CDR2: SGHVS and FNYEAQ. CDR3 sequence (DNA): TGTGCCAGCAGCCCTGGACAGGGCCACACAGATACGCAGTATTTT. Translation gives CASSPGQGHTDTQYF.

The chain couples TRBV6-1 to TRBJ1-5; a weak D match, TRBD1 (5 bases). V dropped 4 bases and J dropped 3 bases, with 7 bases sitting between them. Germline values: CDR1 MNHNS, CDR2 SASEGT. The length of the CDR3 is 13 residues. CDR3 loop: CASSGDFNQPQHF. Written as DNA, the CDR3 is TGTGCCAGCAGTGGGGACTTCAATCAGCCCCAGCATTTT.

The gene calls are TRBV7-2 and TRBJ2-1; 8 nucleotides line up with TRBD2. The germline gives CDR1 SGHTA, CDR2 FQGNSA. This CDR3 has 15 amino acids. J gave up 3 bases and V 5 bases, and 6 bases lay outside the gene matches. CDR3: CASSPSGLDYNEQFF. Written as DNA, the CDR3 is TGTGCCAGCAGCCCTTCGGGACTAGACTACAATGAGCAGTTCTTC.

The sample holds a few counts of this clone. V and J are TRBV30 and TRBJ2-7, with D perhaps given as TRBD1 or TRBD2 (5 bases each). V was shortened by 1 base and J by 1 base, with 11 bases between the two germline ends. In germline, CDR1 is GTSNPN, CDR2 SVGIG (reference sequence). The CDR3 consists of 14 residues. The DNA of the CDR3 is TGTGCCTGGAGTGCTGGGGGAGCGTCCTACGAGCAGTACTTC. It specifies CAWSAGGASYEQYF. Full variable domain (rest looked up from reference TRBV30 and TRBJ2-7): SQTIHQWPATLVQPVGSPLSLECTVEGTSNPNLYWYRQAAGRGLQLLFYSVGIGQISSEVPQNLSASRPQDRQFILSSKKLLLSDSGFYLCAWSAGGASYEQYFGPGTRLTVT.

The rearrangement joins TRBV11-2 to TRBJ1-4; D gene ambiguous. The CDR3 length is 15 residues. V gave up 4 bases and J gave up 6 bases, with 15 bases separating them. Germline CDR1 and CDR2: SGHAT and FQNNGV. This CDR3 reads CASSSTTAFYEKLFF. CDR3 DNA sequence: TGTGCCAGCAGCTCCACAACGGCCTTCTATGAAAAACTGTTTTTT.

The rearrangement joins TRBV11-2 to TRBJ1-1; D is perhaps TRBD1 (5 bases). Germline V gene lookup returns CDR1 SGHAT and CDR2 FQNNGV. The V and J ends lost 4 bases and 10 bases respectively, with 10 bases between them. This CDR3 contains 11 residues. The DNA of the CDR3 is TGTGCCAGCAGCTCCGAGAGGGGAGCTTTCTTT. This encodes CASSSERGAFF. Full variable domain (outside the CDR3, taken from reference TRBV11-2 and TRBJ1-1): EAGVAQSPRYKIIEKRQSVAFWCNPISGHATLYWYQQILGQGPKLLIQFQNNGVVDDSQLPKDRFSAERLKGVDSTLKIQPAKLEDSAVYLCASSSERGAFFGQGTRLTVV.

The CDR3 DNA is TGTGCCAGCAGTTACAGACGACCGGGCGTCCTGACTTTC. Translated: CASSYRRPGVLTF. This rearrangement joins TRBV6-5 to TRBJ2-6; D is ambiguous. This CDR3 is 13 amino acids long. Deletions cut 2 bases from V and 12 bases from J, with 11 bases between. CDR1 and CDR2 from the germline V gene are MNHEY and SVGAGI.

This chain connects TRBV6-5 to TRBJ2-5; D may match TRBD1 or TRBD2 (5 bases each). The CDR3 contains 14 residues. The V gene lost 6 bases and the J gene lost 3 bases, with 14 bases spanning the gap. Germline V gives CDR1 MNHEY, CDR2 SVGAGI. The CDR3 DNA follows: TGTGCCAGCAGCTTACAGGTGGGAGAAGAGACCCAGTACTTC. The encoded protein is CASSLQVGEETQYF.